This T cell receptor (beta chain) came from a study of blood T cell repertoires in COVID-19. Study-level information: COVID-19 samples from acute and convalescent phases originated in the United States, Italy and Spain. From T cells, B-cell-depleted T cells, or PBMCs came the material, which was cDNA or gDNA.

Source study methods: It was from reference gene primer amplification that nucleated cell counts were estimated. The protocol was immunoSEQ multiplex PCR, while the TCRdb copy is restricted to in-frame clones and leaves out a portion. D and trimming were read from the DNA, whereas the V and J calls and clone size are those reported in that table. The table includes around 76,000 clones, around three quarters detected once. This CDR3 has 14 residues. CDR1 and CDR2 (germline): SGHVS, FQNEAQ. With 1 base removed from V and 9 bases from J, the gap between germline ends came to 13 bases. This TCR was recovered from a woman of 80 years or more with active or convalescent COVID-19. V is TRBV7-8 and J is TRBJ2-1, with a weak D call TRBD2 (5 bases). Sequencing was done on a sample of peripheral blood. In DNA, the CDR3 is TGTGCCAGCAGCTTAGGCGGACTCGTTTCTGAGCAGTTCTTC. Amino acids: CASSLGGLVSEQFF.